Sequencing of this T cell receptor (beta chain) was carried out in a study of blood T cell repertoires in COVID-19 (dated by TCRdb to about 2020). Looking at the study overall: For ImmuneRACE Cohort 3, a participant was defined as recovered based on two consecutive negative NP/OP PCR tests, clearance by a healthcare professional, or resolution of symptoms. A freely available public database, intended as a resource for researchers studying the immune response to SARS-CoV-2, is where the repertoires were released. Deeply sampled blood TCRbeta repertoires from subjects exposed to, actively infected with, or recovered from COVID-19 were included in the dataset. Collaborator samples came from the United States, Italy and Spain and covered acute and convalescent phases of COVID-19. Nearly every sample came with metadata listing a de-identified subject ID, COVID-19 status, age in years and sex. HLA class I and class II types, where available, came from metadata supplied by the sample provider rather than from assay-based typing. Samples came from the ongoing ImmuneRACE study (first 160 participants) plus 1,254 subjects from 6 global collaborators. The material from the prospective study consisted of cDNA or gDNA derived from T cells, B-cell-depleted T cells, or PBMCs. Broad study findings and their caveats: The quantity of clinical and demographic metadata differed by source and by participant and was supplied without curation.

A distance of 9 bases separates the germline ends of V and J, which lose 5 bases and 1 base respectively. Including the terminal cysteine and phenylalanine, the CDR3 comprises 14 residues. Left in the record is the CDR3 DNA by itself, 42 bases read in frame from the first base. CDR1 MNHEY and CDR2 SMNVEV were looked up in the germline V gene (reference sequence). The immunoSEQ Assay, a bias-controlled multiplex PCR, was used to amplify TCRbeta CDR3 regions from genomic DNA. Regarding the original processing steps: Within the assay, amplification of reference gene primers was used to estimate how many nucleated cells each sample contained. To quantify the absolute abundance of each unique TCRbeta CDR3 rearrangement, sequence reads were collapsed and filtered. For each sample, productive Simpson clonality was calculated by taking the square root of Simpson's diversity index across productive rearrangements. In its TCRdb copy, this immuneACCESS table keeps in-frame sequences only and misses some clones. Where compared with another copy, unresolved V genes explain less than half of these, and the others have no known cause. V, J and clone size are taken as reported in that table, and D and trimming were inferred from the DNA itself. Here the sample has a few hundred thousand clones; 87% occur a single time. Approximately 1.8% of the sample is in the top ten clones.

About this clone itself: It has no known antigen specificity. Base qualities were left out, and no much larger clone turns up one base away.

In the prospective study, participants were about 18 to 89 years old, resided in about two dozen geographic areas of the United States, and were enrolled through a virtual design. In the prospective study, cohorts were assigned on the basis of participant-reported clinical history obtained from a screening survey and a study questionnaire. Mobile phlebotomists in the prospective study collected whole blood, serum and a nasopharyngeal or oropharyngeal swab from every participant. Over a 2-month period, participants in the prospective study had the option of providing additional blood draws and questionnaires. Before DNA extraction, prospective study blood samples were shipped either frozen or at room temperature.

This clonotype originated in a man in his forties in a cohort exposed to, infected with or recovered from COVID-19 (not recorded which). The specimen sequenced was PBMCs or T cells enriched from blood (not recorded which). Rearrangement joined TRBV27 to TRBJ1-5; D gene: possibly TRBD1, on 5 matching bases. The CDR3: CASSGAASNQPQHF. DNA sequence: TGTGCCAGCAGTGGGGCCGCCAGCAATCAGCCCCAGCATTTT.